This T cell receptor (beta chain) came from a study of cytomegalovirus exposure and HLA in healthy donors. Study-wide results and caveats: Across donors, sequencing depth was assumed by presence/absence analyses to be roughly uniform.

Trimming took off 1 base at V and 4 bases at J, with 16 bases between the two ends. CDR3 size: 16 residues. Germline CDR1 and CDR2: SGHVS and FNYEAQ. About this clone: Antigen: not known.

Use of 60 Vbeta and 13 Jbeta primers characterized the PCR. The repertoire was sequenced with immunoSEQ multiplex PCR; TCRdb's copy has only in-frame clones and lacks some. The repertoire includes over 110,000 clones, approximately 83% of them detected once, and about 2.3% sits in the top ten. The rearrangement links TRBV7-6 to TRBJ1-1, with D maybe TRBD1 (5 bases). The sample consisted of PBMCs. The TCR was taken from a male donor in good health and CMV-seronegative. The CDR3: CASSLVEGTLGTEAFF. The CDR3 nucleotides read TGTGCCAGCAGCTTAGTGGAGGGGACCCTTGGCACTGAAGCTTTCTTT.